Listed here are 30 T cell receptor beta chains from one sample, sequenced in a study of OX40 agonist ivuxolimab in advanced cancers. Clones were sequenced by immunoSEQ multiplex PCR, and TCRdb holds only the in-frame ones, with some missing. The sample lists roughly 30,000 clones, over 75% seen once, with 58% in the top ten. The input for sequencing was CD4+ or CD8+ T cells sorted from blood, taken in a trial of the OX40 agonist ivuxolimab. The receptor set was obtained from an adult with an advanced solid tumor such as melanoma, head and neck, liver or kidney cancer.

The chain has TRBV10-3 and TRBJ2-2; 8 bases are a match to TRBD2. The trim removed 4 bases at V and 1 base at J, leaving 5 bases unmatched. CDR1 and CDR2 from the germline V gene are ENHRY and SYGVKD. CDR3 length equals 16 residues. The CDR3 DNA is TGTGCCATCAGTGGTTCCGGGACTAGGAACACCGGGGAGCTGTTTTTT. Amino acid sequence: CAISGSGTRNTGELFF.

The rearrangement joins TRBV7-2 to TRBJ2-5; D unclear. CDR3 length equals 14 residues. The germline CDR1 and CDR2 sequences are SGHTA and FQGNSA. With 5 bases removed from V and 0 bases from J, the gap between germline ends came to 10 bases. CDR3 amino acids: CASSLRQDQETQYF. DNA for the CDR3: TGTGCCAGCAGCCTTCGACAAGACCAAGAGACCCAGTACTTC.

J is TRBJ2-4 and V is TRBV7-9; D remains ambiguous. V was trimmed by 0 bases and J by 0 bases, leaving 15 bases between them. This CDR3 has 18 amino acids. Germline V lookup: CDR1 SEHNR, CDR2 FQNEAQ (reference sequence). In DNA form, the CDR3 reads TGTGCCAGCAGCTTAGCGGGTGTAGGGCTTATAGCCAAAAACATTCAGTACTTC. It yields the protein CASSLAGVGLIAKNIQYF.

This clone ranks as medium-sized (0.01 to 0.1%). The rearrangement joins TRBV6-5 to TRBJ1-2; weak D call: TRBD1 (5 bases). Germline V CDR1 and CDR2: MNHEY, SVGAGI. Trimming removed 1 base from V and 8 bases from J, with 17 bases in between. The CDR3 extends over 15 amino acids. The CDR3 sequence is CASSYFGGGLEGYTF. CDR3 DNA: TGTGCCAGCAGTTACTTCGGGGGAGGCTTGGAAGGCTACACCTTC.

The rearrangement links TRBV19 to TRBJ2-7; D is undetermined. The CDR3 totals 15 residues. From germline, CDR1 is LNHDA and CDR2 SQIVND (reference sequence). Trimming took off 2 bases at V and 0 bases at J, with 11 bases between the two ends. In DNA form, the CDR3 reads TGTGCCAGTAGTATATATCGCGGCAGCTCCTACGAGCAGTACTTC. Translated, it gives CASSIYRGSSYEQYF.

CDR3 sequence: CASSKESFTF. Written as DNA, the CDR3 is TGTGCCAGCAGCAAGGAGTCCTTTACCTTC. The chain joins TRBV21-1 to TRBJ1-2. TRBV21-1 is listed as a pseudogene. The CDR3 extends over 10 amino acids.

As DNA, the CDR3 is TGTGCCAGCAGCGTAGATCCCGGGAGTGATTCCTACGAGCAGTACTTC. It encodes CASSVDPGSDSYEQYF. This chain links TRBV9 with TRBJ2-7; a possible D gene is TRBD2 (6 bases). Germline values: CDR1 SGDLS, CDR2 YYNGEE. Between the trimmed V and J ends, which lost 0 bases and 1 base, there was a span of 14 bases. The CDR3 runs to 16 residues.

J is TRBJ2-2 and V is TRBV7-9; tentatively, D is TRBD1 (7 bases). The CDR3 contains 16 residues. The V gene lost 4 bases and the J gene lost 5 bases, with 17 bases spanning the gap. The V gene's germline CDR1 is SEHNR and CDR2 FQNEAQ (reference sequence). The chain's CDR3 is CASSSTQGGQTGELFF. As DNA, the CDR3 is TGTGCCAGCAGCTCGACTCAGGGGGGTCAAACCGGGGAGCTGTTTTTT.

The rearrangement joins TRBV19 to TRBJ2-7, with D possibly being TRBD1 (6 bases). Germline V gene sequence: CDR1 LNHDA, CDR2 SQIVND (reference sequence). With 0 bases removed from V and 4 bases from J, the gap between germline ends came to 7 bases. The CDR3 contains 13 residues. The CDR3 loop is CASSIDQGYEQYF. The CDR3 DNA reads TGTGCCAGTAGTATAGACCAGGGGTACGAGCAGTACTTC.

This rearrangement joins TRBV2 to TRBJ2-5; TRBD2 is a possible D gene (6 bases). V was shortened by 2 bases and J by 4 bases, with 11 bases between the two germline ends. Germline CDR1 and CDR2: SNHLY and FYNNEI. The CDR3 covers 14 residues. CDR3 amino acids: CASSETSLGETQYF. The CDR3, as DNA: TGTGCCAGCAGTGAAACTAGCTTGGGAGAGACCCAGTACTTC.

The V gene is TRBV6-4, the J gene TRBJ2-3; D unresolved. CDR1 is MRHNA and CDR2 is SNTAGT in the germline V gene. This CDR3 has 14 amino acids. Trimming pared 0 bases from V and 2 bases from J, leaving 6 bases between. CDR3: CASSDSGDTDTQYF. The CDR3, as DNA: TGTGCCAGCAGTGACTCTGGCGACACAGATACGCAGTATTTT.

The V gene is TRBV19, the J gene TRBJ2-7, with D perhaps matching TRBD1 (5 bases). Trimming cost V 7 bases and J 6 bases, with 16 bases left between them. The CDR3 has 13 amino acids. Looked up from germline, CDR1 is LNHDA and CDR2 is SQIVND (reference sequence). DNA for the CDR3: TGTGCCAGTACAGGGCCTTCCCCTCGCGAGCAGTACTTC. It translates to CASTGPSPREQYF.

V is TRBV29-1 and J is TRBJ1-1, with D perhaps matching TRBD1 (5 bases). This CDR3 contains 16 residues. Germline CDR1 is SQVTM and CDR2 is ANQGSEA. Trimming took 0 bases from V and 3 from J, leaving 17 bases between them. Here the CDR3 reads CSVEDLVPRGYTEAFF. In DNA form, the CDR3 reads TGCAGCGTTGAAGATCTTGTCCCACGGGGGTACACTGAAGCTTTCTTT.

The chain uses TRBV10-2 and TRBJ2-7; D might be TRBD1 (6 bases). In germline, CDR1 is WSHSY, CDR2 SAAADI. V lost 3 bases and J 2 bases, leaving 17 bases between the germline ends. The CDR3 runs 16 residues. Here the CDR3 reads CASSDHGQEGAYEQYF. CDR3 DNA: TGCGCCAGCAGTGACCACGGACAAGAGGGGGCCTACGAGCAGTACTTC.

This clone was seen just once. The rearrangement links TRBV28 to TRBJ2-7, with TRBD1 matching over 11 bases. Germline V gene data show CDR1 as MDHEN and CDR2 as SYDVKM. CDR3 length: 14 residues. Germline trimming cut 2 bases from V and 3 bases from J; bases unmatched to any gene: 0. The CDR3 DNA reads TGTGCCAGCAGTTTAGGGACAGGGGGCTACGAGCAGTACTTC. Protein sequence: CASSLGTGGYEQYF.

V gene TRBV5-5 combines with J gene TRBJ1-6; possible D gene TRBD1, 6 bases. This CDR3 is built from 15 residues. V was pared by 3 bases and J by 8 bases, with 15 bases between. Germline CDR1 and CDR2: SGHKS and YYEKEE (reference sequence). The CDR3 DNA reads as TGTGCCAGCAGCTCACGACAGGATAGTGATTCACCCCTCCACTTT. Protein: CASSSRQDSDSPLHF.

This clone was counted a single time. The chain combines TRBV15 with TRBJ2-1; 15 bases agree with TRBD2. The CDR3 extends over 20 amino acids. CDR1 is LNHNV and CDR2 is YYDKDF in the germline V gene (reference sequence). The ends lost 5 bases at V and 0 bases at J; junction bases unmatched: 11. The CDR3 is CATSSRGTSGGTSSYNEQFF. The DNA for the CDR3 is TGTGCCACCAGCTCGCGCGGGACTAGCGGGGGGACCAGCTCCTACAATGAGCAGTTCTTC.

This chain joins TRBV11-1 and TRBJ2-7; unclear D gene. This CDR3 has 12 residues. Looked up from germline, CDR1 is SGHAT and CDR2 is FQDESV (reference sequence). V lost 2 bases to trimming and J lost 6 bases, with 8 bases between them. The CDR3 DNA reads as TGTGCCAGCAGCTTATCTGGGCTCGAGCAGTACTTC. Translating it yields CASSLSGLEQYF.

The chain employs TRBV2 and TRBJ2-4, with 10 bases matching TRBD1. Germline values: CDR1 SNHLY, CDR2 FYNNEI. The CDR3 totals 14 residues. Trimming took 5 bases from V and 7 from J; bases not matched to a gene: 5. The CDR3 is CASSPPGQGNIQYF. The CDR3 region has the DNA TGTGCCAGCAGTCCTCCGGGACAGGGGAACATTCAGTACTTC.

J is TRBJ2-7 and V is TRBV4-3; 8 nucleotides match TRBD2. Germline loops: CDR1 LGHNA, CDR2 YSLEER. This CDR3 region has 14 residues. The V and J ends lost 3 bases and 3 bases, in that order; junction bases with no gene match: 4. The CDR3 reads CASSQERGNYEQYF. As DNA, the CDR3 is TGCGCCAGCAGCCAGGAGCGGGGGAACTACGAGCAGTACTTC.

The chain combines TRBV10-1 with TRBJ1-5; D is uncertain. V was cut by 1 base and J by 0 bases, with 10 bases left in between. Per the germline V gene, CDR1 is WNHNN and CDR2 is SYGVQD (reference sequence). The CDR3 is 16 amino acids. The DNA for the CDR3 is TGCGCCAGCAGTGAGTTCCGGGGAAATAGCAATCAGCCCCAGCATTTT. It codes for CASSEFRGNSNQPQHF.

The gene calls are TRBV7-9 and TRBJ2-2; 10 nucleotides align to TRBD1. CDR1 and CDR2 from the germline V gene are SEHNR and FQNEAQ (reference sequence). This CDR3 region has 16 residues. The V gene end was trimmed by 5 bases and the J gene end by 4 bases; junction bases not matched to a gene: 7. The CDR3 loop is CASSPAGTGVTGELFF. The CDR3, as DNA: TGTGCCAGCAGCCCGGCCGGGACAGGGGTCACCGGGGAGCTGTTTTTT.

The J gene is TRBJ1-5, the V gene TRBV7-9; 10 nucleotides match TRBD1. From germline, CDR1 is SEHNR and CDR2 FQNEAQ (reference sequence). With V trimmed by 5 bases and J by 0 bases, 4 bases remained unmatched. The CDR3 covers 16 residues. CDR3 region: CASSVGTGDSNQPQHF. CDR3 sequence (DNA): TGTGCCAGCAGCGTAGGGACAGGGGATAGCAATCAGCCCCAGCATTTT.

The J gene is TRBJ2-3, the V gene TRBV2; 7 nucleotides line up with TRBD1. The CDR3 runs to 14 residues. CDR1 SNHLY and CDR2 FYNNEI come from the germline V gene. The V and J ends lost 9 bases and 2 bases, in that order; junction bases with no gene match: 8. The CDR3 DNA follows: TGTGCCAGACAGGGGAGTGGCGACACAGATACGCAGTATTTT. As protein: CARQGSGDTDTQYF.

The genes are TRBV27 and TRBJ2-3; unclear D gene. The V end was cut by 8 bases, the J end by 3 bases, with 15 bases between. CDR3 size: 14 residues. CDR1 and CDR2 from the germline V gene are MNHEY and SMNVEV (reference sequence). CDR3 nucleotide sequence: TGTGCCAGCGGTCCAACACCCAAGACAGATACGCAGTATTTT. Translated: CASGPTPKTDTQYF.

For the CDR3, the DNA is TGTGCCAGCAGCTTAGTTACAGGGGTTGAGACCCAGTACTTC. Translated, it gives CASSLVTGVETQYF. This chain links TRBV7-6 with TRBJ2-5; 7 bases fit TRBD1. V was clipped by 1 base and J by 5 bases; unmatched bases: 4. Germline loops: CDR1 SGHVS, CDR2 FNYEAQ. This CDR3 region has 14 residues. The whole variable domain, remainder taken from reference TRBV7-6 and TRBJ2-5, is GAGVSQSPRYKVTKRGQDVALRCDPISGHVSLYWYRQALGQGPEFLTYFNYEAQQDKSGLPNDRFSAERPEGSISTLTIQRTEQRDSAMYRCASSLVTGVETQYFGPGTRLLVL.

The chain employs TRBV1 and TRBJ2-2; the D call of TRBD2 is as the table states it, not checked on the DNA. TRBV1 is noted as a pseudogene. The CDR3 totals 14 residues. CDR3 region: CTSMRGGNTGELFF. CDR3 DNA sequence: TGCACCAGCATGCGGGGGGGGAACACCGGGGAGCTGTTTTTT.

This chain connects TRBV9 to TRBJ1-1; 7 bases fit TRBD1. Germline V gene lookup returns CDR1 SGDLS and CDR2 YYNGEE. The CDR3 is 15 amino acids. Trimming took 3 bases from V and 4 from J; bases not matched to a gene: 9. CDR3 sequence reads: CASSGSGQYITEAFF. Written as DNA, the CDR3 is TGTGCCAGCAGCGGATCGGGACAGTACATCACTGAAGCTTTCTTT.

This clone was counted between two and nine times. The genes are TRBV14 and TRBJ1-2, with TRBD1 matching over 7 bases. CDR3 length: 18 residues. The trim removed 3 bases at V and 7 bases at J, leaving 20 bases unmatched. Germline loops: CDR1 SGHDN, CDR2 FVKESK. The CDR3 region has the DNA TGTGCCAGCAGCCAGGTCAACCGGGACAGAGAAAAGGTATGTGGCTACACCTTC. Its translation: CASSQVNRDREKVCGYTF. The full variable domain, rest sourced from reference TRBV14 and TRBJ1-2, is EAGVTQFPSHSVIEKGQTVTLRCDPISGHDNLYWYRRVMGKEIKFLLHFVKESKQDESGMPNNRFLAERTGGTYSTLKVQPAELEDSGVYFCASSQVNRDREKVCGYTFGSGTRLTVV.

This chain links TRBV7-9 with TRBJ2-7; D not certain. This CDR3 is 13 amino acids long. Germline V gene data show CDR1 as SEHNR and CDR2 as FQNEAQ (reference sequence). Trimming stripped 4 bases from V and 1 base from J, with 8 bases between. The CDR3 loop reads CASSSRLSYEQYF. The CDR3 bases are TGTGCCAGCAGCTCGCGCCTTTCCTACGAGCAGTACTTC. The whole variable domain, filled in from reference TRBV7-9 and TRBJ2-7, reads DTGVSQNPRHKITKRGQNVTFRCDPISEHNRLYWYRQTLGQGPEFLTYFQNEAQLEKSRLLSDRFSAERPKGSFSTLEIQRTEQGDSAMYLCASSSRLSYEQYFGPGTRLTVT.